A single T cell receptor beta chain is shown here with its context. Its antigen is not identified. Measured with immunoSEQ multiplex PCR; TCRdb has only the in-frame clones, and not every one. There are over 150,000 clones in the sample; roughly 86% occur only once, and 2% to 2.5% lies in the top ten. Germline CDR1 and CDR2: SGDLS and YYNGEE. Trimming removed 3 bases from V and 9 bases from J, with 13 bases in between. There are 13 residues in the CDR3. While the first cohort had 600 to 750 subjects, the donors belonged to the separate validation cohort of over a hundred subjects. These data originate in a study of cytomegalovirus exposure and HLA in healthy donors. Study background: The same platform used for the approximately 700 first-cohort repertoires was also used for the roughly 120 validation repertoires, as a later analysis reported. Study-wide findings and caveats: The investigators catalogued under 200 TCR beta chains as cytomegalovirus-associated.

The chain employs TRBV9 and TRBJ2-1; weak D call: TRBD2 (6 bases). The sequence derives from a human donor in good health. Sequencing was performed on PBMCs. The CDR3 protein is CASSGPGEIEQFF. Written as DNA, the CDR3 is TGTGCCAGCAGCGGACCGGGAGAGATTGAGCAGTTCTTC.